The following is a T cell receptor beta chain sequence with its context. Method: immunoSEQ multiplex PCR; TCRdb's copy keeps in-frame clones and lacks some. The sample has around 58,000 clones, around 84% seen once. V lost 2 bases and J 4 bases, leaving 8 bases between the germline ends. The CDR3 length is 13 residues. Germline V CDR1 and CDR2: KGHSH, LQKENI. The data were obtained in a study of T cell responses to AZD1222 COVID-19 vaccine. This sample comprised peripheral blood, obtained on day 0 of AZD1222 vaccination. The chain is built from TRBV18 and TRBJ1-2; no clear D gene. This sequence originates from an adult in good health. CDR3 nucleotide sequence: TGTGCCAGCTCACCATCGGATCGCTATGGCTACACCTTC. It translates to CASSPSDRYGYTF.